Below, 8 T cell receptor beta chains from the same sample are listed, as sequenced in a study of blood T cell repertoires in COVID-19. TCRdb keeps only in-frame clones here, not all; method: immunoSEQ multiplex PCR. Of 130,000 to 150,000 clones listed, about 83% are singletons. Source material: peripheral blood. The receptors derive from a woman aged 35 to 49 with acute or convalescent COVID-19.

This rearrangement joins TRBV4-2 to TRBJ1-1; 8 positions match TRBD1. The J segment lost 7 bases and the V segment lost 2 bases, leaving 9 bases of the junction unmatched. Per the germline V gene, CDR1 is LGHNA and CDR2 is YNFKEQ. The CDR3 totals 15 residues. The DNA of the CDR3 is TGTGCCAGCAGCCAAACTTCCGGGACAGGTTATGAAGCTTTCTTT. The encoded protein is CASSQTSGTGYEAFF.

CDR3 nucleotides: TGTGCCAGCAGCCCCCAACAGGGGATCCCAGCTTTCTTT. Its protein is CASSPQQGIPAFF. This sequence joins TRBV9 and TRBJ1-1, with 7 bases matching TRBD1. The ends lost 4 bases at V and 10 bases at J; junction bases unmatched: 10. From germline, CDR1 is SGDLS and CDR2 YYNGEE. The CDR3 length is 13 residues.

The chain has TRBV30 and TRBJ1-6; 10 bases fit TRBD1. V lost 2 bases to trimming and J lost 7 bases; unmatched junction nucleotides: 2. Germline values: CDR1 GTSNPN, CDR2 SVGIG (reference sequence). The CDR3 runs to 14 residues. CDR3 amino acids: CAWSPGQGNSPLHF. CDR3 coding DNA: TGTGCCTGGAGTCCGGGACAGGGGAATTCACCCCTCCACTTT.

The chain employs TRBV12-5 and TRBJ2-1; D unclear. The CDR3 spans 14 residues. The germline V and J ends were trimmed by 1 base and 8 bases, with 12 bases remaining between them. Germline V gene data show CDR1 as LGHNT and CDR2 as FRNRAP. CDR3 nucleotides: TGTGCTAGTGGTTTGGGAAACCCTTCGGATGAGCAGTTCTTC. It is translated as CASGLGNPSDEQFF.

The rearrangement links TRBV5-1 to TRBJ2-1; TRBD2 matches 10 bases. V shed 0 bases and J 8 bases; nucleotides not matched to a gene: 14. Germline lookup yields CDR1 SGHRS and CDR2 YFSETQ. This CDR3 spans 18 amino acids. CDR3 protein: CASSLDPSGGGSLDEQFF. The DNA for the CDR3 is TGCGCCAGCAGCTTGGATCCTAGCGGGGGTGGAAGTCTGGATGAGCAGTTCTTC.

In this sample, this clone turned up a few times. The gene calls are TRBV29-1 and TRBJ1-1; 7 bases align to TRBD1. V was pared by 7 bases and J by 1 base, with 6 bases of the junction left unmatched. The CDR3 has 13 amino acids. Per germline, CDR1 SQVTM and CDR2 ANQGSEA. CDR3 bases: TGCAGCGGACGACAGGGCTCGAACACTGAAGCTTTCTTT. This codes for CSGRQGSNTEAFF.

This chain uses TRBV6-1 with TRBJ1-1; no clear D. The germline V and J ends were trimmed by 0 bases and 4 bases, with 9 bases remaining between them. This CDR3 comprises 14 residues. CDR1 and CDR2 from the germline V gene are MNHNS and SASEGT. The CDR3 here is CASSEAYPGTEAFF. The CDR3 DNA sequence: TGTGCCAGCAGTGAAGCATACCCCGGCACTGAAGCTTTCTTT.

This chain connects TRBV29-1 to TRBJ1-1; 9 nucleotides align to TRBD1. The CDR3 extends over 13 amino acids. V trimming: 6 bases; J trimming: 5 bases; junction bases outside the gene matches: 7. CDR1 and CDR2 (germline): SQVTM, ANQGSEA. The CDR3 DNA reads TGCAGCGTCCAGGACAGGGGAGGGACTGAAGCTTTCTTT. It translates to CSVQDRGGTEAFF.